This entry lists 25 T cell receptor beta chains sequenced from one sample in a study of T cells in localized non-small cell lung cancer. Sequenced by immunoSEQ multiplex PCR; TCRdb stores in-frame clones only, minus some. The repertoire includes about 5,400 clones, less than 40% of them detected once, and over 7.5% sits in the top ten. The sample in question was lung tumor tissue, obtained before any cancer treatment. Source of these receptors: a male donor older than 55 with stage I squamous cell lung carcinoma.

The J gene is TRBJ1-1, the V gene TRBV6-8, with 7 bases fitting TRBD1. V trimming: 0 bases; J trimming: 5 bases; junction bases outside the gene matches: 6. The CDR3 contains 15 residues. Germline V CDR1 and CDR2: MNHGY, SAAAGT. CDR3 in DNA: TGTGCCAGCAGTTACTCGATCAGGGGGGCTACTGAAGCTTTCTTT. It translates to CASSYSIRGATEAFF.

This clone came up a few times. The rearrangement joins TRBV6-8 to TRBJ2-7; TRBD1 agrees at 9 bases. This CDR3 has 16 amino acids. Germline-derived CDR1 and CDR2 are MNHGY and SAAAGT. The V and J ends lost 6 bases and 4 bases, in that order; junction bases with no gene match: 13. DNA of the CDR3: TGTGCCAGCAGGAACTCGCCGGGACAGGGTCCATACGAGCAGTACTTC. It yields the protein CASRNSPGQGPYEQYF.

This clone came up a few times. The chain links TRBV5-1 to TRBJ1-2; possible D gene TRBD1, 6 bases. V gave up 0 bases and J gave up 3 bases, with 12 bases separating them. The V gene's germline CDR1 is SGHRS and CDR2 YFSETQ. The CDR3 has 15 residues. The CDR3 sequence: CASSLERGLYYGYTF. DNA of the CDR3: TGCGCCAGCAGCTTGGAGAGGGGGTTGTACTATGGCTACACCTTC.

This clone appeared a few times. This chain connects TRBV6-8 to TRBJ1-6; TRBD1 might be the D (5 bases). The V gene lost 8 bases and the J gene lost 8 bases, with 13 bases spanning the gap. The CDR3 consists of 13 residues. Germline CDR1 is MNHGY and CDR2 is SAAAGT. In nucleotides, the CDR3 is TGTGCCAGCGCGGGGGTAGTTGATTCACCCCTCCACTTT. Amino acid sequence: CASAGVVDSPLHF.

By its share, this clone is medium-sized. This sequence joins TRBV6-8 and TRBJ2-1; 12 positions agree with TRBD2. Germline assignment: CDR1 MNHGY and CDR2 SAAAGT. The CDR3 loop spans 15 amino acids. Germline trimming cut 10 bases from V and 6 bases from J; bases unmatched to any gene: 10. The CDR3 DNA follows: TGTGCCATCAGCCCCGGACTAGCGGGGAGCAATGAGCAGTTCTTC. It codes for CAISPGLAGSNEQFF.

This chain connects TRBV9 to TRBJ2-7, with D perhaps matching TRBD2 (6 bases). Germline V CDR1 and CDR2: SGDLS, YYNGEE. V was clipped by 7 bases and J by 4 bases, with 15 bases between them. The CDR3 consists of 13 residues. The CDR3 spells CASVWRAGYEQYF. DNA for the CDR3: TGTGCCAGCGTTTGGAGGGCCGGGTACGAGCAGTACTTC.

The chain uses TRBV6-8 and TRBJ2-7; weak D call: TRBD2 (6 bases). Germline CDR1 reads MNHGY; CDR2 reads SAAAGT. The CDR3 is made up of 14 amino acids. Trimming took 6 bases from V and 7 from J, leaving 19 bases between them. The CDR3 sequence: CASRSGWLRGEQYF. CDR3 bases: TGTGCCAGCAGAAGCGGGTGGCTACGGGGGGAGCAGTACTTC.

The chain is built from TRBV11-3 and TRBJ1-4; the D is unclear. V gave up 7 bases and J gave up 7 bases, with 16 bases separating them. Germline values: CDR1 SGHNT, CDR2 YENEEA. The CDR3 contains 14 residues. The CDR3: CASTIIGGIEKLFF. The CDR3 DNA reads as TGTGCCAGCACGATAATAGGAGGTATTGAAAAACTGTTTTTT.

This clone was seen a single time. The rearrangement joins TRBV27 to TRBJ2-1; 12 bases line up with TRBD2. The CDR3 covers 16 residues. Losses at the gene ends were 7 bases for V and 7 bases for J; bases not matched to a gene: 11. Germline V gene data show CDR1 as MNHEY and CDR2 as SMNVEV (reference sequence). The CDR3 region is CASIPNLAGGRNEQFF. The CDR3 coding sequence is TGTGCCAGCATCCCGAATCTAGCGGGGGGGCGTAATGAGCAGTTCTTC.

V and J are TRBV29-1 and TRBJ2-2; 8 positions agree with TRBD2. J was trimmed by 6 bases and V by 6 bases; bases with no gene match: 18. The CDR3 length is 17 residues. Germline V gene lookup returns CDR1 SQVTM and CDR2 ANQGSEA. Here the CDR3 reads CSVRGQGAGGRAGELFF. In DNA form, the CDR3 reads TGCAGCGTCCGGGGACAAGGGGCGGGAGGTAGGGCCGGGGAGCTGTTTTTT.

This clone was recorded a few times. V usage is TRBV6-8 and J usage is TRBJ1-1; 7 positions agree with TRBD1. The J segment lost 8 bases and the V segment lost 6 bases, leaving 6 bases of the junction unmatched. CDR3 length: 12 amino acids. Germline CDR1 and CDR2: MNHGY and SAAAGT. The CDR3: CASSRTGQEAFF. CDR3 in DNA: TGTGCCAGCAGCCGCACGGGACAGGAAGCTTTCTTT.

The V and J genes are TRBV18 and TRBJ1-1; tentative D call: TRBD1 (6 bases). The CDR3 sequence is 17 residues long. V was clipped by 0 bases and J by 0 bases, with 14 bases between them. The germline CDR1 and CDR2 sequences are KGHSH and LQKENI. The CDR3 coding sequence is TGTGCCAGCTCACCACCCGGGACACCCATCATGAACACTGAAGCTTTCTTT. Translation: CASSPPGTPIMNTEAFF.

The gene calls are TRBV6-8 and TRBJ1-2; D remains ambiguous. Germline V gene sequence: CDR1 MNHGY, CDR2 SAAAGT. The CDR3 loop spans 14 amino acids. Trimming removed 6 bases from V and 4 bases from J, with 15 bases in between. The CDR3: CASRDPGRLYGYTF. DNA of the CDR3: TGTGCCAGCAGAGATCCGGGCCGTCTCTATGGCTACACCTTC.

This chain connects TRBV28 to TRBJ1-2, with 8 bases that match TRBD1. V shed 7 bases and J 6 bases; nucleotides not matched to a gene: 7. Per germline, CDR1 MDHEN and CDR2 SYDVKM. This CDR3 has 13 amino acids. The chain's CDR3 is CASISGQDDGYTF. The CDR3 DNA reads as TGTGCCAGCATCTCGGGACAGGATGATGGCTACACCTTC.

In this sample, this clone turned up a few times. The read halts 1 residue ahead of the CDR3 end, with the missing end drawn from the germline J gene. V and J are TRBV6-1 and TRBJ2-3; possibly TRBD2 for D (6 bases). The V end lost 0 bases, the J end lost 7 bases, and 14 bases lay between the germline ends. The germline V gene has CDR1 MNHNS and CDR2 SASEGT. This CDR3 has 15 residues. CDR3 DNA (partial): TGTGCCAGCAGTGAAGCCTCCGGGGGAGGAAATACGCAGTAT. Amino acid sequence: CASSEASGGGNTQY. The full CDR3 protein is CASSEASGGGNTQYF.

The genes are TRBV15 and TRBJ1-4; the D is unclear. The CDR3 length is 14 residues. V was clipped by 4 bases and J by 8 bases, with 14 bases between them. Germline V lookup: CDR1 LNHNV, CDR2 YYDKDF (reference sequence). CDR3: CATSTPAAGEKLFF. The CDR3 DNA reads TGTGCCACCAGCACCCCCGCGGCAGGAGAAAAACTGTTTTTT.

The chain has TRBV19 and TRBJ2-1, with TRBD2 matching over 9 bases. Germline assignment: CDR1 LNHDA and CDR2 SQIVND (reference sequence). The junction had 8 bases not matched to a gene; V was cut back by 7 bases and J by 4 bases. The CDR3 consists of 15 residues. CDR3 sequence (DNA): TGTGCCAGTAACGGCGGGGGGGCAGGGTACAATGAGCAGTTCTTC. Translation: CASNGGGAGYNEQFF.

The chain joins TRBV12-5 to TRBJ1-1; D is ambiguous. Trimming pared 1 base from V and 1 base from J, leaving 7 bases between. The CDR3 has 14 amino acids. Per the germline V gene, CDR1 is LGHNT and CDR2 is FRNRAP. The CDR3 sequence is CASGLAGENTEAFF. In nucleotides, the CDR3 is TGTGCTAGTGGTTTGGCCGGGGAGAACACTGAAGCTTTCTTT.

The chain uses TRBV6-7 and TRBJ1-5; D is uncertain. TRBV6-7 is treated as an ORF (open reading frame) with a function not yet certain. V was cut by 5 bases and J by 6 bases, with 17 bases left in between. The CDR3 sequence is 15 residues long. The CDR3 sequence is CASSEASRPVQPQHF. The CDR3 nucleotides are TGTGCCAGCAGTGAAGCTAGCAGGCCCGTTCAGCCCCAGCATTTT.

The chain recombines TRBV23-1 with TRBJ2-2, with 7 bases aligning to TRBD1. TRBV23-1 is an ORF, with its function uncertain. V lost 0 bases to trimming and J lost 1 base; unmatched junction nucleotides: 14. This CDR3 contains 20 residues. CDR3 region: CASSQSQGLFSAKNTGELFF. DNA of the CDR3: TGCGCCAGCAGTCAATCACAGGGGTTATTTAGTGCCAAGAACACCGGGGAGCTGTTTTTT.

This clone was detected only a few times. This chain connects TRBV11-3 to TRBJ2-1; 7 bases are shared with TRBD1. CDR1 and CDR2 from the germline V gene are SGHNT and YENEEA. Trimming at V came to 4 bases and at J to 12 bases, leaving 15 bases not matched to a gene. The CDR3 runs to 15 residues. The chain's CDR3 is CASSSAIQGMGGQFF. Here the CDR3 DNA reads TGTGCCAGCAGCTCGGCCATACAGGGGATGGGCGGGCAGTTCTTC.

This clone was seen a handful of times. The rearrangement links TRBV6-8 to TRBJ2-3; D tentatively reads TRBD1 or TRBD2 (5 bases each). Trimming left V 5 bases short and J 3 bases short, with 30 bases between. CDR3 length: 20 residues. The germline V gene has CDR1 MNHGY and CDR2 SAAAGT. This CDR3 is CASSDFSWMPRGGYTDTQYF. CDR3 bases: TGTGCCAGCAGTGATTTTTCCTGGATGCCTAGGGGCGGGTATACAGATACGCAGTATTTT.

The V gene is TRBV18, the J gene TRBJ2-2; D may be TRBD1 (5 bases). The CDR3 contains 18 residues. Per germline, CDR1 KGHSH and CDR2 LQKENI. Trimming took 2 bases from V and 0 from J, leaving 16 bases between them. The CDR3 reads CASSPNQNLQANTGELFF. CDR3 coding DNA: TGTGCCAGCTCACCAAATCAGAATCTACAGGCGAACACCGGGGAGCTGTTTTTT.

This clone was seen only a few times. One end of the junction varies from germline; a read error may be responsible. The V gene is TRBV10-3, the J gene TRBJ1-2, with TRBD1 as a possible D gene (5 bases). The CDR3 covers 13 residues. The germline CDR1 and CDR2 sequences are ENHRY and SYGVKD. The CDR3 is CASSESGGLGYTF. DNA of the CDR3: TGTGCCAGCAGTGAGAGTGGGGGATTGGGCTACACCTTC.

The CDR3 bases are TGTGCCTGGAGCCAGTTGGGAGGAAAACTGTTTTTT. Amino acid sequence: CAWSQLGGKLFF. V and J are TRBV30 and TRBJ1-4, with D unresolved. This CDR3 region has 12 residues. CDR1 is GTSNPN and CDR2 is SVGIG in the germline V gene (reference sequence). Trimming stripped 3 bases from V and 10 bases from J, with 12 bases between.